This T cell receptor (beta chain) was sequenced during a study of T cell responses to AZD1222 COVID-19 vaccine. Study findings and constraints: Spike-specific TCR breadth rose after two AZD1222 doses, and depth rose as well. Baseline serology detected seropositivity in only six AZD1222 recipients.

This CDR3 has 15 residues. The V and J ends lost 3 bases and 5 bases respectively, with 17 bases between them. Germline V CDR1 and CDR2: KGHSH, LQKENI. Measured with immunoSEQ multiplex PCR; TCRdb has only the in-frame clones, and not every one. Of about 180,000 clones in the sample, about 85% were seen once. As regards this clone: Its antigen is as yet unknown.

The sample consisted of peripheral blood, taken on day 0 of AZD1222 vaccination. The chain is built from TRBV18 and TRBJ2-7, with a weak D call TRBD1 (6 bases). This TCR was recovered from an adult in good health. CDR3 sequence reads: CASSPPGQTLHEQYF. The DNA of the CDR3 is TGTGCCAGCTCACCGCCAGGACAGACTCTCCACGAGCAGTACTTC.